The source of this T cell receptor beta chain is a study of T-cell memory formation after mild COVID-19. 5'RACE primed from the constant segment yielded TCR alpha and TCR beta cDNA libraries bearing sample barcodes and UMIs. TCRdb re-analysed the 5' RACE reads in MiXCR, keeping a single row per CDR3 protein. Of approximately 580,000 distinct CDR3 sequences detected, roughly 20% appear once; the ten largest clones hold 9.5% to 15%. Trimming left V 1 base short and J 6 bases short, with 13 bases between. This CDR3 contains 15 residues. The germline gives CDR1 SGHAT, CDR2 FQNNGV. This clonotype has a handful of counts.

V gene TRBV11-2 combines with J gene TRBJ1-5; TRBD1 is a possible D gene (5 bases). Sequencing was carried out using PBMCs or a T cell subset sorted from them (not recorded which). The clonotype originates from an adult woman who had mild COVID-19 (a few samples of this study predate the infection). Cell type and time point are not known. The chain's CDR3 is CASSLGWGEGQPQHF. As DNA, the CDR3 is TGTGCCAGCAGCTTAGGTTGGGGGGAGGGTCAGCCCCAGCATTTT.